One sample yielded the 21 T cell receptor beta chains listed below, sequenced in a study of T cell repertoires in cytomegalovirus infection (dated by TCRdb to between 2017 and 2020). Per the publication, the treatment or condition label means: in vitro stimulation with specific CMV peptide epitopes to enrich CMV-specific T cells. Sequenced on an Illumina HiSeq 1500. Through fastp at Q25 and MiXCR, TCRdb rebuilt clones from the public reads, retaining in-frame beta chains. Rows are unified per CDR3 protein, each entry keeping the most common DNA and genes. Present in this sample are some 920,000 distinct CDR3 sequences, approximately 32% of which were seen just once. The ten largest clones capture around 15% of the sample. These receptors' antigens are unknown. The material was cultured CD8+ T cells from PBMCs, obtained from culture after CMV antigen stimulation. The receptors here all came from a human donor in good health (CMV status not recorded). Some clones in this sample may be carry-over from other donors' samples.

The chain carries TRBV28 and TRBJ1-1; D gene uncertain. Looked up from germline, CDR1 is MDHEN and CDR2 is SYDVKM. Trimming pared 7 bases from V and 4 bases from J, leaving 19 bases between. CDR3 length equals 15 residues. The CDR3 here is CASTPPLDGGTEAFF. The DNA for the CDR3 is TGTGCCAGCACACCGCCGCTCGACGGTGGCACTGAAGCTTTCTTT.

This clonotype was counted only a few times. The chain has TRBV6-2 or TRBV6-3 and TRBJ1-5; D unclear. From germline, CDR1 is MNHEY and CDR2 SVGEGT. V shed 8 bases and J shed 3 bases, with 20 bases lying between them. The length of the CDR3 is 16 residues. This chain's CDR3 is CASQTGRGPPNQPQHF. The CDR3 DNA reads TGTGCCAGCCAGACGGGTCGCGGGCCACCCAATCAGCCCCAGCATTTT.

This chain uses TRBV7-9 with TRBJ1-1; maybe TRBD1 (5 bases). The CDR3 runs to 15 residues. The germline gives CDR1 SEHNR, CDR2 FQNEAQ (reference sequence). V was pared by 6 bases and J by 0 bases, with 14 bases between. CDR3 amino acids: CASSFLGTVNTEAFF. The CDR3 nucleotides read TGTGCCAGCAGTTTCCTCGGGACGGTGAACACTGAAGCTTTCTTT.

This clonotype came up once. The chain links TRBV4-1 to TRBJ1-1; a weak D match, TRBD1 (6 bases). The germline V and J ends were trimmed by 1 base and 5 bases, with 14 bases remaining between them. This CDR3 spans 15 amino acids. Germline V CDR1 and CDR2: MGHRA, YSYEKL. This CDR3 reads CASSQGAGAGTEAFF. The CDR3, as DNA: TGCGCCAGCAGCCAAGGCGCGGGGGCGGGTACTGAAGCTTTCTTT.

CDR3 sequence: CASSEGWLQYV. DNA for the CDR3: TGTGCCAGCAGTGAGGGCTGGTTGCAGTACGTC. The chain has TRBV25-1 and TRBJ2-7; no clear D. Between the trimmed V and J ends, which lost 3 bases and 9 bases, there was a span of 9 bases. The CDR3 contains 11 residues. Germline CDR1 MGHDK, CDR2 SYGVNS.

This clonotype showed up just a few times. The gene calls are TRBV6-1 and TRBJ2-1; TRBD2 agrees at 7 bases. There are 14 residues in the CDR3. The germline gives CDR1 MNHNS, CDR2 SASEGT. Germline trimming cut 7 bases from V and 6 bases from J; bases unmatched to any gene: 9. DNA for the CDR3: TGTGCCAGCACTAGCGGAGGGTTCGGCAATGAGCAGTTCTTC. This sequence encodes CASTSGGFGNEQFF.

This clonotype appeared a few times. V and J are TRBV27 and TRBJ1-6, with TRBD1 identical over 7 bases. Germline CDR1 is MNHEY and CDR2 is SMNVEV (reference sequence). This CDR3 has 20 amino acids. The junction had 18 bases not matched to a gene; V was cut back by 7 bases and J by 0 bases. Written as DNA, the CDR3 is TGTGCCAGCATCCCCATATGGCAGGGGGGACTAAGCTCCTATAATTCACCCCTCCACTTT. As protein: CASIPIWQGGLSSYNSPLHF.

The chain carries TRBV6-5 and TRBJ2-3, with TRBD2 as a possible D gene (6 bases). The CDR3 sequence is 14 residues long. CDR1 is MNHEY, CDR2 SVGAGI, per germline. Trimming stripped 8 bases from V and 1 base from J, with 13 bases between. CDR3 nucleotide sequence: TGTGCCAGCCGGGGGTTATGGGGCACAGATACGCAGTATTTT. Translating gives CASRGLWGTDTQYF.

The V gene is TRBV6-5, the J gene TRBJ1-2, with unresolved D. The V end was cut by 0 bases, the J end by 3 bases, with 8 bases between. The CDR3 length is 14 residues. Looked up from germline, CDR1 is MNHEY and CDR2 is SVGAGI. The CDR3 sequence is CASSYSARDYGYTF. The CDR3 coding sequence is TGTGCCAGCAGTTACTCAGCACGGGACTATGGCTACACCTTC.

The chain uses TRBV6-5 and TRBJ1-5; no clear D. The CDR3 sequence is 13 residues long. Germline V gene data show CDR1 as MNHEY and CDR2 as SVGAGI. Trimming stripped 5 bases from V and 5 bases from J, with 10 bases between. CDR3 nucleotide sequence: TGTGCCAGCAGTACCAGTTTTGATCAGCCCCAGCATTTT. It codes for CASSTSFDQPQHF.

This clonotype was seen at least ten times. The chain is built from TRBV7-6 and TRBJ2-7, with D unresolved. Germline assignment: CDR1 SGHVS and CDR2 FNYEAQ. V shed 5 bases and J shed 5 bases, with 13 bases lying between them. This CDR3 spans 13 amino acids. CDR3 amino acids: CASSPSQVHEQYF. CDR3 bases: TGTGCCAGCAGCCCGAGCCAAGTCCACGAGCAGTACTTC.

The chain is built from TRBV10-3 and TRBJ2-3; D may be TRBD1 (6 bases). The CDR3 is 15 amino acids. With 3 bases removed from V and 1 base from J, the gap between germline ends came to 11 bases. Per germline, CDR1 ENHRY and CDR2 SYGVKD. CDR3: CAISEQGEGTDTQYF. For the CDR3, the DNA is TGTGCCATCAGTGAACAGGGAGAGGGCACAGATACGCAGTATTTT.

This clonotype was picked up many times. The gene calls are TRBV24-1 and TRBJ2-2; TRBD2 might be the D (6 bases). This CDR3 region has 15 residues. The germline gives CDR1 KGHDR, CDR2 SFDVKD. V was clipped by 4 bases and J by 4 bases, with 12 bases between them. This chain's CDR3 is CATSEAGRGTGELFF. The CDR3 DNA is TGTGCCACCAGTGAAGCGGGTCGAGGCACCGGGGAGCTGTTTTTT.

This clonotype has just one count. The chain links TRBV6-1 to TRBJ2-2; TRBD1 is a possible D gene (6 bases). The CDR3 runs to 13 residues. Germline V gene sequence: CDR1 MNHNS, CDR2 SASEGT. V was trimmed by 8 bases and J by 2 bases, leaving 9 bases between them. CDR3 nucleotides: TGTGCCAGCGGGGACACAAACACCGGGGAGCTGTTTTTT. Amino acid sequence: CASGDTNTGELFF.

The genes are TRBV29-1 and TRBJ2-2; possibly TRBD2 for D (5 bases). CDR3 length: 14 residues. CDR1 is SQVTM and CDR2 is ANQGSEA in the germline V gene. Trimming removed 3 bases at V and 2 bases at J, with 10 bases between. The CDR3 loop is CSVEARTNTGELFF. CDR3 DNA: TGCAGCGTTGAGGCGAGGACTAACACCGGGGAGCTGTTTTTT.

The V and J genes are TRBV27 and TRBJ2-4; TRBD2 might be the D (6 bases). The CDR3 is 13 amino acids. CDR1 is MNHEY and CDR2 is SMNVEV in the germline V gene (reference sequence). V shed 5 bases and J shed 8 bases, with 13 bases lying between them. The CDR3 protein is CASSPDWEDIQYF. DNA of the CDR3: TGTGCCAGCAGTCCCGACTGGGAGGACATTCAGTACTTC.

The rearrangement joins TRBV18 to TRBJ2-5; 9 nucleotides agree with TRBD2. J was trimmed by 3 bases and V by 2 bases; bases with no gene match: 10. The CDR3 has 17 residues. Germline assignment: CDR1 KGHSH and CDR2 LQKENI. The CDR3 bases are TGTGCCAGCTCACCATCCAGGGCTAGCGGGGTTGAAGAGACCCAGTACTTC. Translating it yields CASSPSRASGVEETQYF.

The chain recombines TRBV5-6 with TRBJ1-2, with D possibly TRBD1 on 6 matching bases. Between the trimmed V and J ends, which lost 6 bases and 8 bases, there was a span of 14 bases. CDR1 is SGHDT, CDR2 YYEEEE, per germline. This CDR3 has 12 amino acids. Here the CDR3 DNA reads TGTGCCAGCACGGGGGGCGAATGGGGCTACACCTTC. The encoded protein is CASTGGEWGYTF.

In its sample, this clonotype was seen a few times. The chain uses TRBV19 and TRBJ1-6, with D uncertain. Germline values: CDR1 LNHDA, CDR2 SQIVND (reference sequence). CDR3 length equals 16 residues. Trimming removed 1 base at V and 0 bases at J, with 7 bases between. The CDR3 DNA reads TGTGCCAGTAGTATAGTTTCGAACTCCTATAATTCACCCCTCCACTTT. Amino acids: CASSIVSNSYNSPLHF.

The chain uses TRBV7-9 and TRBJ1-2, with D possibly being TRBD1 (6 bases). V lost 0 bases and J 1 base, leaving 9 bases between the germline ends. Germline CDR1 SEHNR, CDR2 FQNEAQ (reference sequence). This CDR3 is built from 15 residues. CDR3 protein: CASSLAGGINYGYTF. CDR3 coding DNA: TGTGCCAGCAGCTTAGCAGGGGGAATTAACTATGGCTACACCTTC.

This clonotype was found a few times. The chain uses TRBV5-5 and TRBJ1-1, with a possible D match to TRBD1 (6 bases). Trimming took off 1 base at V and 10 bases at J, with 11 bases between the two ends. Germline lookup yields CDR1 SGHKS and CDR2 YYEKEE (reference sequence). The CDR3 covers 12 residues. In DNA, the CDR3 is TGTGCCAGCAGCTTGCAGGGACAAGGAGCTTTCTTT. It codes for CASSLQGQGAFF.